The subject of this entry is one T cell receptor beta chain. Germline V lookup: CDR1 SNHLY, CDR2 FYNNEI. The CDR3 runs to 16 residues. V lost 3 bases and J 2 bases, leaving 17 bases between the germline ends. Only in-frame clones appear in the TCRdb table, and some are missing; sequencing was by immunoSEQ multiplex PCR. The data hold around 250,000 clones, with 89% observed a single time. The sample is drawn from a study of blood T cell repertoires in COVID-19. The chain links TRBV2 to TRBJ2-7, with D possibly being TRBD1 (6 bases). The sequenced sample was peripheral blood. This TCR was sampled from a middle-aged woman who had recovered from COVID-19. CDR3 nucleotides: TGTGCCAGCAGTGATTCGAGACAGGTGATCACCTACGAGCAGTACTTC. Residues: CASSDSRQVITYEQYF.